A single sample is the source of the 25 T cell receptor beta chains below, sequenced in a study of blood T cell repertoires in COVID-19. Sequenced by immunoSEQ multiplex PCR; TCRdb stores in-frame clones only, minus some. The sample holds roughly 200,000 clones, more than 80% seen once. Sequenced: peripheral blood. These TCRs come from a woman in her sixties or seventies with acute or convalescent COVID-19.

The chain combines TRBV11-2 with TRBJ1-1, with a weak D call TRBD1 (6 bases). Germline CDR1 and CDR2: SGHAT and FQNNGV. Deletions cut 4 bases from V and 5 bases from J, with 17 bases between. The CDR3 has 15 residues. This chain's CDR3 is CASSSQGGAKTEAFF. The CDR3 DNA is TGTGCCAGCAGCTCACAAGGGGGGGCCAAGACTGAAGCTTTCTTT.

The chain has TRBV5-1 and TRBJ1-4; no firm D call. This CDR3 spans 15 amino acids. V gave up 0 bases and J gave up 0 bases, with 6 bases separating them. Per germline, CDR1 SGHRS and CDR2 YFSETQ. CDR3 coding DNA: TGCGCCAGCAGCTTGGACGGGGCAACTAATGAAAAACTGTTTTTT. Its protein is CASSLDGATNEKLFF.

This sequence joins TRBV29-1 and TRBJ1-2, with 9 nucleotides matching TRBD1. The V and J ends lost 6 bases and 7 bases, in that order; junction bases with no gene match: 6. The CDR3 has 12 amino acids. Germline CDR1 is SQVTM and CDR2 is ANQGSEA. The CDR3 region has the DNA TGCAGCGTCCGGGACAGGGTTAGTGGCTACACCTTC. Its translation is CSVRDRVSGYTF. Looking up the rest from reference TRBV29-1 and TRBJ1-2 gives the full variable domain: SAVISQKPSRDICQRGTSLTIQCQVDSQVTMMFWYRQQPGQSLTLIATANQGSEATYESGFVIDKFPISRPNLTFSTLTVSNMSPEDSSIYLCSVRDRVSGYTFGSGTRLTVV.

CDR3 sequence reads: CASSSMNTGELFF. The CDR3 coding sequence is TGTGCCAGCAGTTCAATGAACACCGGGGAGCTGTTTTTT. The V gene is TRBV12-3 or TRBV12-4, the J gene TRBJ2-2; D gene ambiguous. CDR3 length: 13 amino acids. V was shortened by 4 bases and J by 1 base, with 4 bases between the two germline ends.

This clone was detected only a few times. The chain combines TRBV13 with TRBJ1-1; possibly TRBD1 for D (6 bases). Germline CDR1 reads PRHDT; CDR2 reads FYEKMQ (reference sequence). V shed 5 bases and J shed 4 bases, with 32 bases lying between them. This CDR3 is built from 20 residues. The CDR3 sequence: CASSDQGSRFGSGLRTEAFF. CDR3 coding DNA: TGTGCCAGCAGCGACCAGGGGTCGCGCTTCGGTTCAGGGTTACGCACTGAAGCTTTCTTT.

The V gene is TRBV4-1, the J gene TRBJ2-6; 9 nucleotides agree with TRBD1. In germline, CDR1 is MGHRA, CDR2 YSYEKL. The CDR3 runs 19 residues. The junction had 10 bases not matched to a gene; V was cut back by 4 bases and J by 0 bases. The CDR3 sequence: CASSPRTGAQLSGANVLTF. In nucleotides, the CDR3 is TGCGCCAGCAGCCCCCGGACAGGGGCCCAACTCTCTGGGGCCAACGTCCTGACTTTC.

This clone is a singleton in its sample. The chain has TRBV5-6 and TRBJ2-3, with D possibly being TRBD1 (5 bases). The V end was cut by 4 bases, the J end by 6 bases, with 15 bases between. The CDR3 covers 14 residues. Germline-derived CDR1 and CDR2 are SGHDT and YYEEEE. The CDR3 loop is CASSPVRGTDTQYF. DNA of the CDR3: TGTGCCAGCAGCCCCGTTAGGGGAACGGATACGCAGTATTTT.

The rearrangement joins TRBV19 to TRBJ2-3, with 7 bases that match TRBD2. V lost 1 base to trimming and J lost 4 bases; unmatched junction nucleotides: 5. The CDR3 contains 15 residues. CDR1 is LNHDA, CDR2 SQIVND, per germline (reference sequence). This chain's CDR3 is CASSIGGRGADTQYF. DNA for the CDR3: TGTGCCAGTAGTATAGGCGGGAGAGGGGCAGATACGCAGTATTTT.

This sequence joins TRBV3-1 (or the pseudogene TRBV3-2) and TRBJ2-1; maybe TRBD2 (6 bases). CDR3 size: 14 residues. Trimming shortened V by 3 bases and J by 8 bases, and 14 bases separated the two germline ends. CDR1 and CDR2 from the germline V gene are LGHDT and YNNKEL (reference sequence). The CDR3 sequence: CASSHGGPGDEQFF. The CDR3 DNA reads TGTGCCAGCAGCCACGGAGGGCCAGGAGATGAGCAGTTCTTC.

In this sample, this clone turned up a few times. V usage is TRBV15 and J usage is TRBJ1-5; unclear D gene. V lost 0 bases and J 7 bases, leaving 13 bases between the germline ends. In germline, CDR1 is LNHNV, CDR2 YYDKDF (reference sequence). The CDR3 contains 15 residues. This CDR3 is CATSRDQGLGQPQHF. CDR3 sequence (DNA): TGTGCCACCAGCAGAGATCAAGGACTGGGACAGCCCCAGCATTTT.

CDR3 region: CASSQEIQGTSGVQFF. The CDR3 DNA sequence: TGCGCCAGCAGCCAAGAAATACAAGGGACTAGTGGGGTGCAGTTCTTC. The chain has TRBV4-1 and TRBJ2-1; 8 bases agree with TRBD2. Per germline, CDR1 MGHRA and CDR2 YSYEKL. The CDR3 totals 16 residues. V lost 0 bases and J lost 12; bases outside the gene matches: 13.

This clone was seen a handful of times. The same CDR3 also results from other DNA sequences found in this sample. CDR3 nucleotides: TGTGCCAGCTCACCAGGGGGAGGTGTCAATGAGCAGTTCTTC. This codes for CASSPGGGVNEQFF. The V gene is TRBV18, the J gene TRBJ2-1; tentative D call: TRBD2 (6 bases). This CDR3 has 14 residues. Trimming removed 2 bases from V and 6 bases from J, with 11 bases in between. The germline V gene encodes CDR1 KGHSH and CDR2 LQKENI.

This chain connects TRBV5-4 to TRBJ2-1; 8 nucleotides align to TRBD2. V was pared by 4 bases and J by 5 bases, with 11 bases of the junction left unmatched. Germline V lookup: CDR1 SGHNT, CDR2 YYREEE (reference sequence). The CDR3 sequence is 16 residues long. The CDR3 sequence: CASSPPDTGGNNEQFF. Written as DNA, the CDR3 is TGTGCCAGCAGCCCCCCCGATACGGGGGGGAACAATGAGCAGTTCTTC.

This clone was seen just once. This rearrangement joins TRBV19 to TRBJ2-3; 10 bases are a match to TRBD2. CDR3 length equals 15 residues. Per germline, CDR1 LNHDA and CDR2 SQIVND (reference sequence). Trimming cost V 6 bases and J 5 bases; bases outside gene matches: 8. CDR3 DNA: TGTGCCAGTAGACCCGGGACTAGCGATGGAGATACGCAGTATTTT. Its translation: CASRPGTSDGDTQYF. Together with reference TRBV19 and TRBJ2-3, the CDR3 gives the full variable domain: DGGITQSPKYLFRKEGQNVTLSCEQNLNHDAMYWYRQDPGQGLRLIYYSQIVNDFQKGDIAEGYSVSREKKESFPLTVTSAQKNPTAFYLCASRPGTSDGDTQYFGPGTRLTVL.

This chain links TRBV7-9 with TRBJ1-1, with D perhaps TRBD1 (5 bases). Trimming removed 5 bases from V and 6 bases from J, with 16 bases in between. This CDR3 has 14 amino acids. CDR1 is SEHNR, CDR2 FQNEAQ, per germline (reference sequence). The CDR3, as DNA: TGTGCCAGCAGCATTACAGGAGCGGGCGCTGAAGCTTTCTTT. This gives the protein CASSITGAGAEAFF.

This clone has only a few counts. The CDR3 sequence: CASSSDRAARGTYNSPLHF. For the CDR3, the DNA is TGTGCCAGCAGCTCGGACAGGGCGGCACGGGGTACTTATAATTCACCCCTCCACTTT. The chain combines TRBV7-9 with TRBJ1-6; 8 bases match TRBD1. This CDR3 region has 19 residues. Germline V lookup: CDR1 SEHNR, CDR2 FQNEAQ (reference sequence). J gave up 4 bases and V 4 bases, and 15 bases lay outside the gene matches.

The CDR3: CASNIKGLGQPQHF. The CDR3 DNA reads TGTGCCAGCAATATAAAGGGGCTGGGTCAGCCCCAGCATTTT. The gene calls are TRBV2 and TRBJ1-5, with a possible D match to TRBD1 (5 bases). Trimming took 7 bases from V and 6 from J, leaving 16 bases between them. Germline V gene data show CDR1 as SNHLY and CDR2 as FYNNEI. This CDR3 spans 14 amino acids.

This chain connects TRBV12-3 or TRBV12-4 to TRBJ1-2, with TRBD1 matching 11 bases. With 6 bases clipped from V and 8 bases from J, the junction kept 5 bases outside the gene matches. This CDR3 comprises 13 residues. The CDR3 reads CASSRDRGEGYTF. The CDR3 bases are TGTGCCAGCAGCCGGGACAGGGGGGAAGGCTACACCTTC.

This rearrangement joins TRBV3-1 (or the pseudogene TRBV3-2) to TRBJ1-1; TRBD1 aligns across 9 bases. The CDR3 extends over 13 amino acids. Germline CDR1 and CDR2: LGHDT and YNNKEL (reference sequence). Trimming cost V 5 bases and J 3 bases; bases outside gene matches: 1. DNA for the CDR3: TGTGCCAGCAGCACAGGGGGCTACACTGAAGCTTTCTTT. This gives the protein CASSTGGYTEAFF.

The gene calls are TRBV7-9 and TRBJ1-2, with 12 bases fitting TRBD1. The V and J ends lost 4 bases and 3 bases, in that order; junction bases with no gene match: 6. The CDR3 covers 16 residues. The V gene's germline CDR1 is SEHNR and CDR2 FQNEAQ (reference sequence). The CDR3 DNA is TGTGCCAGCAGCTCCGGGACAGGGGGCGACGACTATGGCTACACCTTC. It translates to CASSSGTGGDDYGYTF. Using reference TRBV7-9 and TRBJ1-2 for the parts outside the CDR3, the full variable domain is DTGVSQNPRHKITKRGQNVTFRCDPISEHNRLYWYRQTLGQGPEFLTYFQNEAQLEKSRLLSDRFSAERPKGSFSTLEIQRTEQGDSAMYLCASSSGTGGDDYGYTFGSGTRLTVV.

The chain recombines TRBV6-5 with TRBJ1-4; D unclear. The length of the CDR3 is 15 residues. Per germline, CDR1 MNHEY and CDR2 SVGAGI. Trimming left V 7 bases short and J 5 bases short, with 17 bases between. The CDR3 spells CASTLMAASNEKLFF. CDR3 DNA sequence: TGTGCCAGCACACTAATGGCAGCCTCAAATGAAAAACTGTTTTTT.

The chain recombines TRBV15 with TRBJ2-5, with a tentative D call TRBD2 (5 bases). CDR3 length: 13 amino acids. Germline V gene data show CDR1 as LNHNV and CDR2 as YYDKDF (reference sequence). V lost 3 bases, J lost 5 bases, and 10 bases lay in between. This CDR3 is CATSSDPGETQYF. In DNA form, the CDR3 reads TGTGCCACCAGCAGTGACCCGGGGGAGACCCAGTACTTC.

The rearrangement links TRBV11-2 to TRBJ1-2, with D possibly TRBD1 on 6 matching bases. The CDR3 runs to 15 residues. Trimming left V 0 bases short and J 6 bases short, with 14 bases between. The germline CDR1 and CDR2 sequences are SGHAT and FQNNGV. CDR3 region: CASSLDSSGVDGYTF. The CDR3, as DNA: TGTGCCAGCAGCTTAGATAGTTCAGGGGTGGATGGCTACACCTTC.

The chain joins TRBV6-6 to TRBJ2-1; 10 bases match TRBD2. CDR3 size: 15 residues. V was clipped by 7 bases and J by 9 bases; unmatched bases: 12. The germline V gene encodes CDR1 MNHNY and CDR2 SVGAGI (reference sequence). The CDR3 nucleotides are TGTGCCAGCAAGGGGCCGGGACTAGCGAGGTTTGAGCAGTTCTTC. Its protein is CASKGPGLARFEQFF.

This clone was seen just once. The chain carries TRBV28 and TRBJ2-7; no clear D gene. The V end was cut by 7 bases, the J end by 7 bases, with 17 bases between. CDR3 length: 13 residues. Germline V lookup: CDR1 MDHEN, CDR2 SYDVKM. The CDR3 region is CASTKGRGLEQYF. As DNA, the CDR3 is TGTGCCAGCACCAAAGGTAGAGGCCTAGAGCAGTACTTC.